The 20 T cell receptor beta chains below were found in one sample sequenced in a study of cytomegalovirus exposure and HLA in healthy donors. Both 60 Vbeta primers and 13 Jbeta primers went into the PCR. Libraries were prepared by immunoSEQ multiplex PCR; TCRdb keeps only in-frame clonotypes and omits some of them. Here the sample spans under 110,000 clones, roughly 73% being singletons. The specimen was PBMCs. The receptor source for this set is a man aged 35 to 55 in good health and CMV-seronegative.

This chain connects TRBV7-2 to TRBJ2-7; D is possibly TRBD1 (5 bases). The CDR3 covers 14 residues. Germline CDR1 reads SGHTA; CDR2 reads FQGNSA. Between the trimmed V and J ends, which lost 2 bases and 3 bases, there was a span of 11 bases. The CDR3 is CASSLQGQGYEQYF. The CDR3 nucleotides are TGTGCCAGCAGCTTACAAGGCCAGGGCTACGAGCAGTACTTC.

This clone was counted only a few times. The CDR3 region is CASSLNRNREAFF. The CDR3 nucleotides are TGTGCCAGCAGCTTGAATCGGAACAGAGAAGCTTTCTTT. V gene TRBV5-6 combines with J gene TRBJ1-1; D unresolved. V dropped 1 base and J dropped 8 bases, with 12 bases sitting between them. This CDR3 has 13 amino acids. The germline V gene encodes CDR1 SGHDT and CDR2 YYEEEE.

The chain has TRBV6-6 and TRBJ2-3; D is perhaps TRBD2 (6 bases). The length of the CDR3 is 14 residues. Deletions cut 6 bases from V and 4 bases from J, with 14 bases between. CDR1 and CDR2 (germline): MNHNY, SVGAGI (reference sequence). The CDR3 DNA sequence: TGTGCCAGCAGGGCCATGAGGAGGGCAGATACGCAGTATTTT. The encoded protein is CASRAMRRADTQYF.

This clone was observed a single time. This rearrangement joins TRBV29-1 to TRBJ2-5; TRBD1 matches at 11 bases. The germline V gene has CDR1 SQVTM and CDR2 ANQGSEA. Trimming removed 6 bases from V and 5 bases from J; junction bases left unmatched: 11. The CDR3 length is 15 residues. DNA of the CDR3: TGCAGCGTGCCTAAGGGACAGGGGGGACGGGAGACCCAGTACTTC. It is translated as CSVPKGQGGRETQYF.

This rearrangement joins TRBV5-1 to TRBJ2-2; 10 nucleotides agree with TRBD2. Germline-derived CDR1 and CDR2 are SGHRS and YFSETQ. The CDR3 length is 14 residues. V trimming: 1 base; J trimming: 6 bases; junction bases outside the gene matches: 0. CDR3 protein: CASSLTSGAGELFF. For the CDR3, the DNA is TGCGCCAGCAGCTTGACTAGCGGGGCCGGGGAGCTGTTTTTT. The variable domain in full, with the rest retrieved from reference TRBV5-1 and TRBJ2-2, is KAGVTQTPRYLIKTRGQQVTLSCSPISGHRSVSWYQQTPGQGLQFLFEYFSETQRNKGNFPGRFSGRQFSNSRSEMNVSTLELGDSALYLCASSLTSGAGELFFGEGSRLTVL.

The chain links TRBV7-2 to TRBJ1-2; weak D call: TRBD1 (5 bases). The CDR3 consists of 14 residues. Trimming cost V 1 base and J 8 bases, with 14 bases left between them. Germline V gene data show CDR1 as SGHTA and CDR2 as FQGNSA. In DNA form, the CDR3 reads TGTGCCAGCAGCTTAGACATCGGCCAGGGAGGCTACACCTTC. It encodes CASSLDIGQGGYTF.

This sequence joins TRBV6-8 and TRBJ2-3, with D possibly matching TRBD1 (5 bases). Trimming shortened V by 8 bases and J by 4 bases, and 16 bases separated the two germline ends. The CDR3 has 14 amino acids. Germline lookup yields CDR1 MNHGY and CDR2 SAAAGT. The CDR3 reads CASGAIGPPDTQYF. The CDR3 DNA sequence: TGTGCCAGCGGGGCCATAGGGCCGCCAGATACGCAGTATTTT.

The genes are TRBV11-2 and TRBJ2-1; TRBD2 aligns across 8 bases. The trim removed 0 bases at V and 10 bases at J, leaving 2 bases unmatched. Germline loops: CDR1 SGHAT, CDR2 FQNNGV. CDR3 length: 13 residues. The CDR3: CASSLDREGEQFF. The CDR3 DNA reads TGTGCCAGCAGCTTAGACCGGGAGGGGGAGCAGTTCTTC.

This chain joins TRBV7-6 and TRBJ2-3; D ambiguous. Trimming removed 5 bases from V and 2 bases from J, with 11 bases in between. This CDR3 is built from 14 residues. CDR1 SGHVS and CDR2 FNYEAQ come from the germline V gene. The CDR3 region has the DNA TGTGCCAGCAGCCCACTCCTTGCCACAGATACGCAGTATTTT. Translation gives CASSPLLATDTQYF.

This clone was detected a few times. V is TRBV9 and J is TRBJ1-2, with a weak D call TRBD1 (6 bases). Trimming shortened V by 4 bases and J by 8 bases, and 21 bases separated the two germline ends. Germline V gene lookup returns CDR1 SGDLS and CDR2 YYNGEE. The CDR3 is 15 residues long. CDR3 sequence: CASSPNRRGFLGYTF. The CDR3 DNA reads TGTGCCAGCAGCCCTAATCGCAGGGGTTTCCTCGGCTACACCTTC.

V gene TRBV5-1 combines with J gene TRBJ2-5; TRBD2 might be the D (6 bases). CDR3 length equals 16 residues. V lost 2 bases and J 1 base, leaving 15 bases between the germline ends. Germline values: CDR1 SGHRS, CDR2 YFSETQ. This CDR3 is CASSFGSAGSQETQYF. CDR3 coding DNA: TGCGCCAGCAGCTTTGGGTCCGCGGGGAGCCAAGAGACCCAGTACTTC.

This chain joins TRBV19 and TRBJ2-7; possible D gene TRBD1, 6 bases. The CDR3 length is 15 residues. CDR1 is LNHDA and CDR2 is SQIVND in the germline V gene (reference sequence). Between the trimmed V and J ends, which lost 0 bases and 0 bases, there was a span of 9 bases. This chain's CDR3 is CASSIDTGSSYEQYF. CDR3 DNA sequence: TGTGCCAGTAGTATAGACACAGGGAGCTCCTACGAGCAGTACTTC.

The rearrangement joins TRBV11-2 to TRBJ1-5; maybe TRBD1 (6 bases). There are 14 residues in the CDR3. Germline CDR1 reads SGHAT; CDR2 reads FQNNGV. Between the trimmed V and J ends, which lost 3 bases and 5 bases, there was a span of 11 bases. The CDR3 loop is CASSFTGPYQPQHF. The CDR3 DNA is TGTGCCAGCAGCTTTACAGGGCCTTATCAGCCCCAGCATTTT.

The chain joins TRBV2 to TRBJ1-2, with D perhaps TRBD1 (6 bases). The CDR3 is 14 amino acids. The germline CDR1 and CDR2 sequences are SNHLY and FYNNEI. V lost 8 bases and J 4 bases, leaving 17 bases between the germline ends. CDR3 nucleotides: TGTGCCAGCTCCTTTGGGGGGGCCGGCTATGGCTACACCTTC. It encodes CASSFGGAGYGYTF.

The chain has TRBV7-9 and TRBJ2-7; TRBD2 matches 7 bases. This CDR3 spans 11 amino acids. J was trimmed by 7 bases and V by 5 bases; bases with no gene match: 2. Per germline, CDR1 SEHNR and CDR2 FQNEAQ (reference sequence). The CDR3, as DNA: TGTGCCAGCAGCCCCGGGGGGGAGCAGTACTTC. Translated: CASSPGGEQYF.

The chain recombines TRBV5-5 with TRBJ2-3; 7 bases are shared with TRBD1. The CDR3 loop spans 15 amino acids. The V segment lost 4 bases and the J segment 2 bases; nucleotides outside the gene matches: 7. The germline CDR1 and CDR2 sequences are SGHKS and YYEKEE (reference sequence). The CDR3 here is CASSGRDRFTDTQYF. The DNA of the CDR3 is TGTGCCAGCAGCGGCCGGGACAGATTCACAGATACGCAGTATTTT.

Of note for this clone: The sample carries other DNA sequences with the same CDR3. The rearrangement uses TRBV6-1 and TRBJ2-5; 7 nucleotides align to TRBD1. This CDR3 is 14 amino acids long. Germline CDR1 MNHNS, CDR2 SASEGT. The V and J ends lost 3 bases and 1 base, in that order; junction bases with no gene match: 2. CDR3 region: CASSEKGAQETQYF. CDR3 DNA sequence: TGTGCCAGCAGTGAGAAGGGGGCCCAAGAGACCCAGTACTTC.

The V gene is TRBV7-3, the J gene TRBJ2-1; 14 bases line up with TRBD2. V was pared by 5 bases and J by 6 bases, with 12 bases of the junction left unmatched. CDR1 is SGHTA, CDR2 FQGTGA, per germline. This CDR3 has 18 residues. In nucleotides, the CDR3 is TGTGCCAGCAGCCCGAGAGGACTAGCGGGGGGCCGTATCAATGAGCAGTTCTTC. Translation: CASSPRGLAGGRINEQFF.

The chain carries TRBV27 and TRBJ2-5; 13 bases fit TRBD2. The trim removed 0 bases at V and 7 bases at J, leaving 5 bases unmatched. Germline V gives CDR1 MNHEY, CDR2 SMNVEV (reference sequence). The CDR3 totals 16 residues. DNA for the CDR3: TGTGCCAGCAGTTTATCGGGGACTAGCGGGGTGGGGACCCAGTACTTC. Translation: CASSLSGTSGVGTQYF.

CDR3 nucleotides: TGTGCCAGTAGCCCCGGGACTCCCGCCTACGAGCAGTACTTC. Its translation: CASSPGTPAYEQYF. V usage is TRBV19 and J usage is TRBJ2-7; weak D call: TRBD2 (6 bases). With 6 bases removed from V and 2 bases from J, the gap between germline ends came to 14 bases. Germline lookup yields CDR1 LNHDA and CDR2 SQIVND (reference sequence). The length of the CDR3 is 14 residues.